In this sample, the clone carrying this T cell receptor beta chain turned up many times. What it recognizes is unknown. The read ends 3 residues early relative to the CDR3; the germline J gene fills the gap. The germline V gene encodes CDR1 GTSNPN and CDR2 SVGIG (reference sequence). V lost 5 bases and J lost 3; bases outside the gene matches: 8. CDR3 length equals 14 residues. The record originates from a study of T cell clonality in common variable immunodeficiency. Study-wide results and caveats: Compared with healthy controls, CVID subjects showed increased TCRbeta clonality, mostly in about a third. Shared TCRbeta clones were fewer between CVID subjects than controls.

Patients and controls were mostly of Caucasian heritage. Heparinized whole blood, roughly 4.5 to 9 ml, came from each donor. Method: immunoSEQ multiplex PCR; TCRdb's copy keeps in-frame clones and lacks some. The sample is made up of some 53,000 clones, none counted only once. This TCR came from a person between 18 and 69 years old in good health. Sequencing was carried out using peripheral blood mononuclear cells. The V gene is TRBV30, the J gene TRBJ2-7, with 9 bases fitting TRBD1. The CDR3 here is CAWDRGEKVYEQYF. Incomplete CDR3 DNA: TGTGCCTGGGACAGGGGGGAGAAGGTCTACGAG.